Here is one T cell receptor (beta chain) with its context. Antigen unknown. Investigators spread the genomic DNA of each subset evenly over several immunoSEQ plates. TCRdb's copy holds only in-frame clones and misses some; the assay was immunoSEQ multiplex PCR. This sample has about 2.1 million clones, with just over 90% found just once. The record originates from a study of shared clonotypes between healthy human individuals. Background on the study: For every donor, three CD4 naive, three CD4 memory, two CD8 naive and one CD8 memory plates were used.

The CDR3 is made up of 17 amino acids. Unmatched junction bases numbered 11, after V lost 1 base and J lost 3 bases. Per the germline V gene, CDR1 is MGHRA and CDR2 is YSYEKL. Whole-study results and caveats: A few donors had around 5% of their naive CD4 clonotypes in common.

The naive CD8 fraction comprised CD45RO-negative cells positively selected for CCR7 and excluded terminally differentiated effector memory CD45RA+ cells. This receptor was taken from a man younger than 35 in good health. Some clones in this sample may be carry-over from other donors' samples. The rearrangement links TRBV4-1 to TRBJ2-7; 8 nucleotides line up with TRBD2. The specimen was naive CD8+ T cells from PBMCs. CDR3 sequence reads: CASSQARPGRAGYEQYF. The CDR3, as DNA: TGCGCCAGCAGCCAAGCCCGCCCCGGGAGGGCGGGCTACGAGCAGTACTTC.